This T cell receptor (beta chain) originates from a study of blood T cell repertoires in COVID-19. Study summary: Samples taken during acute and convalescent COVID-19 were collected in the United States, Italy and Spain. Sample material is recorded as cDNA or gDNA derived from T cells, B-cell-depleted T cells, or PBMCs.

Method: immunoSEQ multiplex PCR; TCRdb's copy keeps in-frame clones and lacks some. Altogether 120,000 or so clones are present, roughly 85% being singletons, with the ten largest covering about 7%. Germline V gene lookup returns CDR1 SGHRS and CDR2 YFSETQ. The ends were cut back, 0 bases at V and 7 bases at J, with 6 bases in the middle. This CDR3 has 12 residues. What was sequenced was peripheral blood. This chain links TRBV5-1 with TRBJ2-3, with D maybe TRBD1 (5 bases). The TCR was taken from a man of 80 years or more with active or convalescent COVID-19. In nucleotides, the CDR3 is TGCGCCAGCAGCTTGGACAGGAATACGCAGTATTTT. Translating it yields CASSLDRNTQYF.